This T cell receptor beta chain was profiled in a study of Ad26.COV2.S vaccination and SARS-CoV-2 variants. Study in general: Donor was one of the participants in the Ad26.COV2.S arm of the COV1001 trial. Donor got 5x10^10 or 1x10^11 viral particles of Ad26.COV2.S. Study-level findings and limits: CD8+ and CD4+ T cells specific for spike reportedly responded with substantial breadth after vaccination. Quantification of TCR breadth and depth may have yielded underestimates of total T cell responses.

Treatment given: approximately 18 received Ad26.COV2.S at low or high dose, single or two shots; 5 received placebo; per-sample allocation not given. Sampling was performed 63 days after the first vaccine or placebo injection. This clone appeared many times. The antigen is undetermined. Data came from immunoSEQ multiplex PCR; TCRdb stores just in-frame clones and leaves some out. The sample holds about 480,000 clones, around 88% seen once. The sequence was obtained from a person aged 18-65 years who received the Ad26.COV2.S COVID-19 vaccine or a placebo. The source was peripheral blood, collected in a trial of Ad26.COV2.S vaccine versus placebo.

As DNA, the CDR3 is TGTGCCAGCAGCTTAGGACAGGGGACTACTGAAGCTTTCTTT. Protein: CASSLGQGTTEAFF. The chain combines TRBV7-2 with TRBJ1-1, with 8 bases identical to TRBD1. The CDR3 is 14 amino acids. CDR1 and CDR2 from the germline V gene are SGHTA and FQGNSA. The trim removed 1 base at V and 5 bases at J, leaving 3 bases unmatched.